This T cell receptor beta chain was obtained from a study of T cell clusters in autoimmune cytopenias. Whole-study findings and limits: TRB repertoire shifts in secondary cytopenia and chronic lymphocytic leukemia mostly reflected lymphoma, not autoimmunity.

With respect to this clonotype: Its antigen remains unidentified.

TRB rearrangements were amplified by touch-down multiplex PCR with mixed TRB-A/B primers. TCRdb re-called the multiplex PCR reads and gives one entry per CDR3 protein, without DNA. The specimen's table records roughly 7,000 distinct CDR3 sequences. Some 40,000 genome equivalents of blood DNA were amplified for TRB. These data were also reused for a study on T cell repertoires in aging, cancer and after chemotherapy. As reported in that work: Loss of evenness, beyond lost richness, contributed to age-related TCR diversity decline in cancer patients. Median generation probability rose over the chemotherapy interval in each cancer cohort, suggesting rebound thymic output.

The source is a human donor in good health. The material sequenced was peripheral blood.

Here the CDR3 reads CASSTGTENSPLHF. The chain is built from TRBV6-6 and TRBJ1-6; as DNA is missing, the TRBD1 call by TCRdb cannot be tested. This CDR3 has 14 amino acids. Germline V CDR1 and CDR2: MNHNY, SVGAGI (reference sequence).